This TCR beta chain comes out of a study of T cells in Graves' hyperthyroidism and ophthalmopathy. V was clipped by 1 base and J by 6 bases, with 10 bases between them. The CDR3 has 14 residues. CDR1 and CDR2 from the germline V gene are DFQATT and SNEGSKA (reference sequence). Researchers amplified the TCR beta CDR3 regions from RNA transcripts. HTBI primers were the set used in a first-round RT-PCR of the TCR CDR3. TCRdb re-analysed the multiplex PCR reads in MiXCR, keeping a single row per CDR3 protein. The sample lists about 210,000 distinct CDR3 sequences; under 20% were seen once. The receptor's source is a man aged 45-65 years with Graves' hyperthyroidism. J is TRBJ1-6 and V is TRBV20-1; the D is unclear. Sequencing used blood. The CDR3: CSARVWATNSPLHF. The CDR3 DNA is TGCAGTGCTAGAGTTTGGGCTACTAATTCACCCCTCCACTTT.